One and the same sample provided the 29 T cell receptor beta chains below, sequenced in a study of Ad26.COV2.S vaccination and SARS-CoV-2 variants. Treatment defined: around 19 received Ad26.COV2.S at low or high dose, single or two shots; 5 received placebo; per-sample allocation not given. Day 63 after the first vaccine or placebo injection was the time point for sampling. Using immunoSEQ multiplex PCR, the repertoire was profiled, and TCRdb retains in-frame clones only, with some absent. Of 300,000 to 350,000 clones listed, around 83% were seen once; the top ten hold 1.9%. The material sequenced was peripheral blood, taken in a trial of Ad26.COV2.S vaccine versus placebo. These receptors all come from a person aged 18-60 years who received the Ad26.COV2.S COVID-19 vaccine or a placebo.

This sequence joins TRBV29-1 and TRBJ1-3; D is undetermined. Germline V gives CDR1 SQVTM, CDR2 ANQGSEA. The CDR3 sequence is 14 residues long. V lost 5 bases, J lost 0 bases, and 11 bases lay in between. The CDR3 DNA reads TGCAGCGTTACCGGGAGCAGCTCTGGAAACACCATATATTTT. Its translation is CSVTGSSSGNTIYF. The full variable domain, its missing parts supplied by reference TRBV29-1 and TRBJ1-3, is SAVISQKPSRDICQRGTSLTIQCQVDSQVTMMFWYRQQPGQSLTLIATANQGSEATYESGFVIDKFPISRPNLTFSTLTVSNMSPEDSSIYLCSVTGSSSGNTIYFGEGSWLTVV.

This clone was seen just once. A much larger clone lies one base from this, so it may be a read error. The same CDR3 can be traced to other DNA sequences in this sample. This CDR3 is CASSQEGRGAPSYEQYF. The CDR3 coding sequence is TGTGCCAGCAGCCAAGAAGGGCGGGGGGCTCCCTCCTACGAGCAGTACTTC. V and J are TRBV3-1 (or the pseudogene TRBV3-2) and TRBJ2-7; 8 nucleotides align to TRBD2. CDR3 length: 17 residues. V lost 0 bases and J lost 0; bases outside the gene matches: 7. CDR1 LGHDT and CDR2 YNNKEL come from the germline V gene (reference sequence).

This rearrangement joins TRBV28 to TRBJ2-7; TRBD2 aligns across 9 bases. The CDR3 consists of 15 residues. With V trimmed by 3 bases and J by 4 bases, 7 bases remained unmatched. Germline V gives CDR1 MDHEN, CDR2 SYDVKM. CDR3 nucleotide sequence: TGTGCCAGCAGTTTGACCTCCCTAGCGGGGTACGAGCAGTACTTC. Its translation: CASSLTSLAGYEQYF.

This sequence joins TRBV6-2 or TRBV6-3 and TRBJ2-7, with 11 bases matching TRBD2. The CDR3 has 16 amino acids. CDR1 is MNHEY, CDR2 SVGEGT, per germline. With 6 bases clipped from V and 0 bases from J, the junction kept 7 bases outside the gene matches. The CDR3 DNA is TGTGCCAGCAGCAAAGCCGGGACTAGCGGCTCCTACGAGCAGTACTTC. Translating gives CASSKAGTSGSYEQYF.

This clone was picked up a small number of times. The V gene is TRBV3-1 (or the pseudogene TRBV3-2), the J gene TRBJ1-2; D may be TRBD1 (6 bases). Per the germline V gene, CDR1 is LGHDT and CDR2 is YNNKEL (reference sequence). The CDR3 is 13 amino acids. Deletions cut 5 bases from V and 10 bases from J, with 17 bases between. The CDR3 bases are TGTGCCAGCAGCTATGCAGGCAGGGGTGACTACACCTTC. This translates into CASSYAGRGDYTF.

This chain uses TRBV5-8 with TRBJ2-7, with a weak D call TRBD2 (7 bases). The CDR3 is made up of 14 amino acids. V dropped 1 base and J dropped 3 bases, with 11 bases sitting between them. Germline V gene data show CDR1 as SGHTS and CDR2 as YDEGEE. The CDR3 here is CASSLSGGSYEQYF. Here the CDR3 DNA reads TGTGCCAGCAGCTTGTCGGGGGGCAGCTACGAGCAGTACTTC. The variable domain in full, with the rest retrieved from reference TRBV5-8 and TRBJ2-7, is EAGVTQSPTHLIKTRGQQATLRCSPISGHTSVYWYQQALGLGLQFLLWYDEGEERNRGNFPPRFSGRQFPNYSSELNVNALELEDSALYLCASSLSGGSYEQYFGPGTRLTVT.

The chain recombines TRBV5-1 with TRBJ2-7, with TRBD1 matching over 7 bases. Germline CDR1 SGHRS, CDR2 YFSETQ. After removal of 4 bases from V and 0 bases from J, the junction contained 13 bases not matched to a gene. This CDR3 is 17 amino acids long. As DNA, the CDR3 is TGCGCCAGCAGCCGTTACTCCGGGACAGCAAGCTCCTACGAGCAGTACTTC. Translating it yields CASSRYSGTASSYEQYF.

The chain couples TRBV19 to TRBJ2-3, with D unclear. This CDR3 has 17 amino acids. V was trimmed by 1 base and J by 3 bases, leaving 17 bases between them. The germline gives CDR1 LNHDA, CDR2 SQIVND (reference sequence). In DNA, the CDR3 is TGTGCCAGTAGTATAGGATTACTCGATCGTGGGACAGATACGCAGTATTTT. Translating it yields CASSIGLLDRGTDTQYF.

The J gene is TRBJ1-4, the V gene TRBV19, with no clear D. Germline V lookup: CDR1 LNHDA, CDR2 SQIVND (reference sequence). This CDR3 has 15 amino acids. V lost 9 bases to trimming and J lost 3 bases, with 17 bases between them. The CDR3 nucleotides read TGTGCCAGCCGCCTTTGGGGAGGATCTAATGAAAAACTGTTTTTT. It translates to CASRLWGGSNEKLFF.

The rearrangement joins TRBV6-5 to TRBJ1-5; D call uncertain. CDR3 length: 14 amino acids. Germline assignment: CDR1 MNHEY and CDR2 SVGAGI. V lost 6 bases and J lost 2, with 11 bases in between. The CDR3 loop reads CASRKSSRNQPQHF. CDR3 DNA: TGTGCCAGCAGAAAAAGCTCACGCAATCAGCCCCAGCATTTT.

The rearrangement uses TRBV2 and TRBJ2-2; D is undetermined. CDR1 is SNHLY, CDR2 FYNNEI, per germline. The CDR3 spans 14 residues. V was shortened by 10 bases and J by 2 bases, with 14 bases between the two germline ends. The CDR3 sequence is CATNDLDNTGELFF. In DNA form, the CDR3 reads TGTGCCACCAATGATTTGGACAACACCGGGGAGCTGTTTTTT.

This clone was observed a few times. The rearrangement uses TRBV2 and TRBJ2-2; the D gene is possibly TRBD1 (6 bases). This CDR3 is 15 amino acids long. CDR1 is SNHLY and CDR2 is FYNNEI in the germline V gene. V lost 5 bases, J lost 2 bases, and 12 bases lay in between. CDR3 in amino acids: CASSFGQINTGELFF. CDR3 in DNA: TGTGCCAGCAGTTTTGGACAGATAAACACCGGGGAGCTGTTTTTT.

J is TRBJ1-5 and V is TRBV4-1, with a possible D match to TRBD1 (6 bases). Deletions cut 1 base from V and 1 base from J, with 17 bases between. The CDR3 contains 18 residues. The germline gives CDR1 MGHRA, CDR2 YSYEKL. CDR3 residues: CASSQARGGGWSNQPQHF. For the CDR3, the DNA is TGCGCCAGCAGCCAAGCAAGGGGTGGGGGCTGGAGCAATCAGCCCCAGCATTTT.

The chain combines TRBV10-3 with TRBJ2-2; no clear D. The V end lost 0 bases, the J end lost 3 bases, and 5 bases lay between the germline ends. Germline lookup yields CDR1 ENHRY and CDR2 SYGVKD. This CDR3 is 14 amino acids long. The CDR3 bases are TGTGCCATCAGTGAGTCAAGTTACACCGGGGAGCTGTTTTTT. It yields the protein CAISESSYTGELFF.

The chain carries TRBV25-1 and TRBJ1-2; 10 bases align to TRBD1. V shed 3 bases and J 2 bases; nucleotides not matched to a gene: 12. CDR1 and CDR2 (germline): MGHDK, SYGVNS. There are 18 residues in the CDR3. The DNA of the CDR3 is TGTGCCAGCAGTGATCTGAACCCCGGGACAGGGGTCAACTATGGCTACACCTTC. Protein sequence: CASSDLNPGTGVNYGYTF.

CDR3 loop: CASSLREGPNEKLFF. CDR3 in DNA: TGTGCCAGCAGCTTAAGGGAGGGCCCCAATGAAAAACTGTTTTTT. This sequence joins TRBV7-6 and TRBJ1-4; D not certain. This CDR3 comprises 15 residues. Germline lookup yields CDR1 SGHVS and CDR2 FNYEAQ. V was shortened by 2 bases and J by 5 bases, with 12 bases between the two germline ends.

This chain joins TRBV27 and TRBJ1-1; TRBD1 aligns across 8 bases. Trimming at V came to 1 base and at J to 10 bases, leaving 14 bases not matched to a gene. This CDR3 has 16 amino acids. The germline gives CDR1 MNHEY, CDR2 SMNVEV (reference sequence). DNA for the CDR3: TGTGCCAGCAGTTTATTTGGACAGGGCTCGTTGATGGGAGCTTTCTTT. Its translation is CASSLFGQGSLMGAFF.

The genes are TRBV12-3 or TRBV12-4 and TRBJ1-2; TRBD1 aligns across 8 bases. Trimming took 5 bases from V and 12 from J; bases not matched to a gene: 5. The length of the CDR3 is 11 residues. Written as DNA, the CDR3 is TGTGCCAGCAGTGTCAGGGGGCCTCACACCTTC. Translating gives CASSVRGPHTF.

This rearrangement joins TRBV11-2 to TRBJ1-1; TRBD1 agrees at 7 bases. The CDR3 contains 13 residues. The V segment lost 0 bases and the J segment 11 bases; nucleotides outside the gene matches: 6. Germline values: CDR1 SGHAT, CDR2 FQNNGV. The CDR3 region is CASSLDLPGQAFF. The CDR3 DNA follows: TGTGCCAGCAGCTTAGATCTCCCGGGACAGGCTTTCTTT.

V is TRBV12-3 or TRBV12-4 and J is TRBJ1-5; D uncertain. Trimming left V 4 bases short and J 3 bases short, with 7 bases between. This CDR3 has 13 amino acids. The CDR3, as DNA: TGTGCCAGCAGTTCCTTTCCCAATCAGCCCCAGCATTTT. It specifies CASSSFPNQPQHF.

To note about this clone: A read error may produce the germline difference seen at one junction end. The chain joins TRBV7-7 to TRBJ2-7, with TRBD1 matching over 10 bases. CDR1 is SSHAT, CDR2 FNYEAQ, per germline (reference sequence). The CDR3 covers 15 residues. The CDR3 here is CASSLAKGQGYEQYF. In DNA form, the CDR3 reads TGTGCTAGCAGCTTAGCGAAGGGACAGGGGTACGAGCAGTACTTC.

On this clone itself: In the same sample, other DNA sequences code for this CDR3. DNA of the CDR3: TGTGCCAGCTCGCCAACGAGCGGGTACGAGCAGTACTTC. Translating gives CASSPTSGYEQYF. The rearrangement joins TRBV18 to TRBJ2-7; tentative D call: TRBD2 (6 bases). V lost 6 bases, J lost 4 bases, and 13 bases lay in between. The germline CDR1 and CDR2 sequences are KGHSH and LQKENI. This CDR3 contains 13 residues.

The rearrangement links TRBV7-2 to TRBJ1-2, with TRBD1 identical over 7 bases. The CDR3 is 12 amino acids. V shed 5 bases and J 8 bases; nucleotides not matched to a gene: 5. Germline values: CDR1 SGHTA, CDR2 FQGNSA. The CDR3 here is CASSTGVGGYTF. The CDR3 DNA follows: TGTGCCAGCAGCACAGGGGTCGGGGGCTACACCTTC.

The genes are TRBV6-5 and TRBJ2-3, with D possibly called TRBD1 or TRBD2 (5 bases each). The CDR3 has 16 residues. Trimming took off 4 bases at V and 9 bases at J, with 23 bases between the two ends. Germline CDR1 reads MNHEY; CDR2 reads SVGAGI. The CDR3 reads CASSSGSSNRGVTQYF. CDR3 sequence (DNA): TGTGCCAGCAGTTCCGGGTCCTCGAATCGGGGCGTCACGCAGTATTTT.

A single count supports this clone. V usage is TRBV4-3 and J usage is TRBJ1-4; TRBD1 matches at 7 bases. Germline CDR1 LGHNA, CDR2 YSLEER. The length of the CDR3 is 18 residues. The trim removed 1 base at V and 5 bases at J, leaving 13 bases unmatched. The CDR3: CASSQVGVEQGRNEKLFF. The CDR3 DNA sequence: TGCGCCAGCAGCCAAGTAGGGGTCGAACAGGGGCGGAATGAAAAACTGTTTTTT.

This clone has only one observation. The rearrangement uses TRBV9 and TRBJ1-1; a possible D gene is TRBD1 (6 bases). Trimming shortened V by 4 bases and J by 3 bases, and 7 bases separated the two germline ends. Per the germline V gene, CDR1 is SGDLS and CDR2 is YYNGEE. The CDR3 is 12 amino acids. In nucleotides, the CDR3 is TGTGCCAGCAGCAGACAGGACACTGAAGCTTTCTTT. It codes for CASSRQDTEAFF.

This rearrangement joins TRBV30 to TRBJ2-4, with 9 bases fitting TRBD1. CDR1 and CDR2 from the germline V gene are GTSNPN and SVGIG (reference sequence). This CDR3 has 14 amino acids. J lost 6 bases, V lost 3 bases, and 6 bases had no gene match. The CDR3 protein is CAWSAGTGINIQYF. The CDR3 region has the DNA TGTGCCTGGAGCGCCGGGACAGGGATAAACATTCAGTACTTC.

Only a few counts were recorded for this clone. CDR3 coding DNA: TGTGCCAGCAGCTTGGGGGACCCTAGAATCTACGAGCAGTACTTC. This translates into CASSLGDPRIYEQYF. The genes are TRBV5-6 and TRBJ2-7, with D perhaps being TRBD1 or TRBD2 (5 bases each). The CDR3 has 15 residues. CDR1 is SGHDT, CDR2 YYEEEE, per germline. Trimming left V 0 bases short and J 3 bases short, with 13 bases between.

J is TRBJ2-7 and V is TRBV9, with TRBD1 identical over 7 bases. V dropped 2 bases and J dropped 7; count of bases not matched to a gene: 12. Germline V gene sequence: CDR1 SGDLS, CDR2 YYNGEE. The CDR3 spans 15 residues. The CDR3 loop is CASSVAGTAYEEQYF. CDR3 bases: TGTGCCAGCAGCGTGGCCGGGACAGCTTACGAGGAGCAGTACTTC. The whole variable domain, filled in from reference TRBV9 and TRBJ2-7, reads DSGVTQTPKHLITATGQRVTLRCSPRSGDLSVYWYQQSLDQGLQFLIQYYNGEERAKGNILERFSAQQFPDLHSELNLSSLELGDSALYFCASSVAGTAYEEQYFGPGTRLTVT.